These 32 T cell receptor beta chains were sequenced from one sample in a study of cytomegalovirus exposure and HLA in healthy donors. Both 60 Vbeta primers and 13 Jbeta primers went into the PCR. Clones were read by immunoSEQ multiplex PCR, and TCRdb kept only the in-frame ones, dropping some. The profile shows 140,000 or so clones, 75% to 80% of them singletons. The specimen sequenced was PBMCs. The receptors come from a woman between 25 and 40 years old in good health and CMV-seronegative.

CDR3 in DNA: TGCGCCAGCAGCCAAGACGGCGGGGGGGGCCCCTACGAGCAGTACTTC. Translated, it gives CASSQDGGGGPYEQYF. The chain combines TRBV4-3 with TRBJ2-7; 9 positions agree with TRBD2. The CDR3 runs to 16 residues. The V gene end was trimmed by 0 bases and the J gene end by 2 bases; junction bases not matched to a gene: 5. Looked up from germline, CDR1 is LGHNA and CDR2 is YSLEER.

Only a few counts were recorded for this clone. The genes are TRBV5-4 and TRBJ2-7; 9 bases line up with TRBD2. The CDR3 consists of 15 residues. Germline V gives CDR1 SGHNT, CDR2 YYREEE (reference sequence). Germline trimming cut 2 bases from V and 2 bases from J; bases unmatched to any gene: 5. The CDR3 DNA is TGTGCCAGCAGCTTACAAAGCGGGGGGACCTACGAGCAGTACTTC. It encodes CASSLQSGGTYEQYF.

In nucleotides, the CDR3 is TGTGCCAGCAGCCAAGCCCAGACAGCTGTCCCCTCCTACGAGCAGTACTTC. Amino acids: CASSQAQTAVPSYEQYF. The V and J genes are TRBV4-2 and TRBJ2-7; tentative D call: TRBD1 (5 bases). This CDR3 contains 17 residues. Germline V gives CDR1 LGHNA, CDR2 YNFKEQ. Trimming took off 1 base at V and 0 bases at J, with 16 bases between the two ends.

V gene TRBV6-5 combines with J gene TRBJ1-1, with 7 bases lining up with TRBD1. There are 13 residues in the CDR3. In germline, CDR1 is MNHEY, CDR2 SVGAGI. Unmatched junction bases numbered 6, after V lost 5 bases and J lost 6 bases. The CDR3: CASSPGGRAEAFF. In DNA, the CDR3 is TGTGCCAGCAGTCCAGGGGGAAGGGCTGAAGCTTTCTTT.

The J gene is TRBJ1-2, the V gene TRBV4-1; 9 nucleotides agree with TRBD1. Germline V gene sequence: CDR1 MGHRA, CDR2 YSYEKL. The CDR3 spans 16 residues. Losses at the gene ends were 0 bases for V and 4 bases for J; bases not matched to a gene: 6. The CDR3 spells CASSQDSGTGLYGYTF. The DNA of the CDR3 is TGCGCCAGCAGCCAAGATAGTGGGACAGGGCTCTATGGCTACACCTTC.

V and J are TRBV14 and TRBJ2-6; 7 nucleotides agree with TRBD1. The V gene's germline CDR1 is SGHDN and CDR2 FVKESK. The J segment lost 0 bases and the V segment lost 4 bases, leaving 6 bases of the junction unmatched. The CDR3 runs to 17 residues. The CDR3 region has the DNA TGTGCCAGCAGCCGGCACGGACAGGCCTCTGGGGCCAACGTCCTGACTTTC. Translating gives CASSRHGQASGANVLTF.

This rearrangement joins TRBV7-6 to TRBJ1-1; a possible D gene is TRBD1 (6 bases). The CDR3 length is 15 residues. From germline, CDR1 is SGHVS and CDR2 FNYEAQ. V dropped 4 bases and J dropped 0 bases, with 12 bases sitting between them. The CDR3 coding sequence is TGTGCCAGCAGCTCTCCGGGACAAATGAACACTGAAGCTTTCTTT. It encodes CASSSPGQMNTEAFF.

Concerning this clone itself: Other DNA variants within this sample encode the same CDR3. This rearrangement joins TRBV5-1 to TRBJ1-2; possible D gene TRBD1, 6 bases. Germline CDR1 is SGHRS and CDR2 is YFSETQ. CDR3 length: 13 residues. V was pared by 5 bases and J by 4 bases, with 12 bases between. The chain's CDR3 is CASSLQGSYGYTF. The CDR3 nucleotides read TGCGCCAGCAGTTTACAGGGCTCCTATGGCTACACCTTC. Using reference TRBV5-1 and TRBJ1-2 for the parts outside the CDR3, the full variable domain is KAGVTQTPRYLIKTRGQQVTLSCSPISGHRSVSWYQQTPGQGLQFLFEYFSETQRNKGNFPGRFSGRQFSNSRSEMNVSTLELGDSALYLCASSLQGSYGYTFGSGTRLTVV.

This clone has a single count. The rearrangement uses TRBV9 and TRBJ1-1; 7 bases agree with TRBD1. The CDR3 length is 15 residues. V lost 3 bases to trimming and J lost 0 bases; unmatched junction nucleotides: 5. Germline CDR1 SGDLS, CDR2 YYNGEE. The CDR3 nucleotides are TGTGCCAGCAGCGAGGAAGGGACAGTGAACACTGAAGCTTTCTTT. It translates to CASSEEGTVNTEAFF.

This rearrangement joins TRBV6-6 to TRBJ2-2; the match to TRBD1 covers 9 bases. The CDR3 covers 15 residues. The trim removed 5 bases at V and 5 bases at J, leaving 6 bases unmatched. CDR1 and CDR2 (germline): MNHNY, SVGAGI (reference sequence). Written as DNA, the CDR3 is TGTGCCAGCAGTGAGACAGGGGGATTAACCGGGGAGCTGTTTTTT. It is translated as CASSETGGLTGELFF.

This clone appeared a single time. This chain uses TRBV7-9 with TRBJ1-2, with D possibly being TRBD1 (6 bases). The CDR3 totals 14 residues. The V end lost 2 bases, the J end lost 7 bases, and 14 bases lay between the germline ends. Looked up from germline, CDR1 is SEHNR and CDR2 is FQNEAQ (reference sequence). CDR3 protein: CASSLTQGVGGYTF. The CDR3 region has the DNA TGTGCCAGCAGCTTAACACAGGGTGTGGGTGGCTACACCTTC.

The CDR3 sequence: CANEDTLSSGNTIYF. Written as DNA, the CDR3 is TGTGCCAACGAAGACACTCTGAGCTCTGGAAACACCATATATTTT. The genes are TRBV2 and TRBJ1-3; D is unresolved. CDR3 length: 15 residues. The V end lost 10 bases, the J end lost 0 bases, and 16 bases lay between the germline ends. CDR1 and CDR2 (germline): SNHLY, FYNNEI.

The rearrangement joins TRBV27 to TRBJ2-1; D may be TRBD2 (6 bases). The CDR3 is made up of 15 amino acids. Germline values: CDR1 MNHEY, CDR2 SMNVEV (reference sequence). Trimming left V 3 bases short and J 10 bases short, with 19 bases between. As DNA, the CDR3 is TGTGCCAGCAGTTTGCTGGGACTTAAGGGCGGGGAGCAGTTCTTC. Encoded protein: CASSLLGLKGGEQFF.

The CDR3 bases are TGTGCCAGCAGCCTCCAGGGATTTGGACAGCCCCAGCATTTT. Encoded protein: CASSLQGFGQPQHF. This chain joins TRBV14 and TRBJ1-5; D is possibly TRBD1 (5 bases). Trimming removed 4 bases from V and 7 bases from J, with 14 bases in between. The CDR3 is 14 amino acids. The germline V gene encodes CDR1 SGHDN and CDR2 FVKESK. The whole variable domain, remainder taken from reference TRBV14 and TRBJ1-5, is EAGVTQFPSHSVIEKGQTVTLRCDPISGHDNLYWYRRVMGKEIKFLLHFVKESKQDESGMPNNRFLAERTGGTYSTLKVQPAELEDSGVYFCASSLQGFGQPQHFGDGTRLSIL.

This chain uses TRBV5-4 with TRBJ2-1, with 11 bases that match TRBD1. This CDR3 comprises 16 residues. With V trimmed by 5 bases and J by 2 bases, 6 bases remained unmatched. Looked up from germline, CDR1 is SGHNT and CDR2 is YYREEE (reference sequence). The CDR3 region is CASRPPGQGAYNEQFF. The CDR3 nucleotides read TGTGCCAGCAGACCCCCGGGACAGGGGGCCTACAATGAGCAGTTCTTC.

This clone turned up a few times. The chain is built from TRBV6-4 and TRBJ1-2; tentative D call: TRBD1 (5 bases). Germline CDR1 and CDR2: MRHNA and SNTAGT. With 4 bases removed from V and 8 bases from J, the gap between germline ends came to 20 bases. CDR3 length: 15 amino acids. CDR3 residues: CASSVGPTGPGGYTF. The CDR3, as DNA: TGTGCCAGCAGTGTTGGCCCTACAGGACCGGGCGGCTACACCTTC.

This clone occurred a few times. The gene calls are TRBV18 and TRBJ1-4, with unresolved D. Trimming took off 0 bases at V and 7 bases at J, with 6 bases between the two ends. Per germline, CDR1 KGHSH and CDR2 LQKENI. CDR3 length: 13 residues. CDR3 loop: CASSPPSGEKLFF. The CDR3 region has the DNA TGTGCCAGCTCACCACCGTCGGGTGAAAAACTGTTTTTT.

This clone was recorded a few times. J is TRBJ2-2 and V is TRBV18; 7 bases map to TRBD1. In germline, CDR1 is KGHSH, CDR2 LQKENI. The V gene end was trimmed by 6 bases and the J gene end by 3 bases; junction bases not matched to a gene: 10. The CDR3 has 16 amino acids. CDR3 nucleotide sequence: TGTGCCAGCTCCCCCACCACAGGGGAAGACACCGGGGAGCTGTTTTTT. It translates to CASSPTTGEDTGELFF.

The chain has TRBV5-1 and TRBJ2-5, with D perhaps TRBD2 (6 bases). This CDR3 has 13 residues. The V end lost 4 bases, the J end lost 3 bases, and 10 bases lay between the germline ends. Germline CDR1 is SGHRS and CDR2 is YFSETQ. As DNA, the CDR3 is TGCGCCAGCAGCGCGGGACCCGAAGAGACCCAGTACTTC. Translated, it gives CASSAGPEETQYF.

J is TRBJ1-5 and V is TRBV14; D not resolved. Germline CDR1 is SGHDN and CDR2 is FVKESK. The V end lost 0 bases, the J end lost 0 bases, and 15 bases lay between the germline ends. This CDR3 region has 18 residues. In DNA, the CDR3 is TGTGCCAGCAGCCAAGATCGTCAAGGAGATTATAGCAATCAGCCCCAGCATTTT. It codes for CASSQDRQGDYSNQPQHF.

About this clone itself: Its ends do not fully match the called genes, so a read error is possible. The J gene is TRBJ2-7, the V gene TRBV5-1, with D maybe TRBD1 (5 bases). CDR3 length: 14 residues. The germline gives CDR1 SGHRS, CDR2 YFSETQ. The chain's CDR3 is CASSVDSSYPLSNF. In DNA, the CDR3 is TGCGCCAGCAGCGTAGACAGTTCGTACCCCTTGAGCAACTTC.

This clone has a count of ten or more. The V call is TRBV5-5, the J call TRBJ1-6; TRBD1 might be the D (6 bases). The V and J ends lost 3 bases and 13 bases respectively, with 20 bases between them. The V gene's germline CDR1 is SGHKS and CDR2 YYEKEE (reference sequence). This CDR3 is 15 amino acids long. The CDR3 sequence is CASSSGQSYLLPLHF. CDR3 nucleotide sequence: TGTGCCAGCAGCTCCGGACAGTCCTATTTGCTTCCCCTCCACTTT.

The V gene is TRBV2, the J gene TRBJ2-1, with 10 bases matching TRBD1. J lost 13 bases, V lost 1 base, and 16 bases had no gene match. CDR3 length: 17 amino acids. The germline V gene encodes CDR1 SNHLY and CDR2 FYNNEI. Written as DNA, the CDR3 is TGTGCCAGCAGTGAAGGAACGGGGACAGGGGCGTACCCCCCCCAGTTCTTC. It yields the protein CASSEGTGTGAYPPQFF.

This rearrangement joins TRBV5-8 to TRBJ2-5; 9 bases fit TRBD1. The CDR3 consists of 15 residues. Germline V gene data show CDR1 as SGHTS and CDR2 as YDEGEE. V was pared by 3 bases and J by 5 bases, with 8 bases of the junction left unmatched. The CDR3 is CASSSGTGLGETQYF. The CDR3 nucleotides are TGTGCCAGCAGCTCCGGGACAGGGTTGGGGGAGACCCAGTACTTC.

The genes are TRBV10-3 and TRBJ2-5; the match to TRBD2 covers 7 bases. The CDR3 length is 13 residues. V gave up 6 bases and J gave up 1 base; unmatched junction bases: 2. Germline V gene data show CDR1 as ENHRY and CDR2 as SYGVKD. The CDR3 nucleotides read TGTGCCATCAGCCGACTAGCCCAAGAGACCCAGTACTTC. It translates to CAISRLAQETQYF.

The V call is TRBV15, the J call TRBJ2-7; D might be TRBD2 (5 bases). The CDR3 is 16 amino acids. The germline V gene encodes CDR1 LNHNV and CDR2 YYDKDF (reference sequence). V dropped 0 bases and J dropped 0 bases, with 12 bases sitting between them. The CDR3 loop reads CATSRERGPLSYEQYF. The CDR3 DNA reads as TGTGCCACCAGCAGAGAAAGAGGGCCCCTCTCCTACGAGCAGTACTTC.

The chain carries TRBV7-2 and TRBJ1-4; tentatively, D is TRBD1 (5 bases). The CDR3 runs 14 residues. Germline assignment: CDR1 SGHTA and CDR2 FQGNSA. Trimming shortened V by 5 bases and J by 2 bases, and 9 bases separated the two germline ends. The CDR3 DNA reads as TGTGCCAGCAGCGGGGGGGGGACTAATGAAAAACTGTTTTTT. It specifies CASSGGGTNEKLFF.

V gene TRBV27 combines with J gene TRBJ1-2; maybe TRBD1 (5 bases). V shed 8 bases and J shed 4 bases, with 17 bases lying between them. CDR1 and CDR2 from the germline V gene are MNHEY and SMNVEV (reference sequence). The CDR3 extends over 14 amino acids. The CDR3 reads CASSHDQGSYGYTF. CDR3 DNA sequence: TGTGCCAGCTCCCATGATCAGGGCAGCTATGGCTACACCTTC.

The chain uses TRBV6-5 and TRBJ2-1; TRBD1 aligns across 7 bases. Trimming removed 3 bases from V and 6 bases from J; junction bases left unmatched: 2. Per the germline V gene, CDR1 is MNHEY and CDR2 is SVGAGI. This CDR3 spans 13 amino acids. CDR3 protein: CASSYDRVNEQFF. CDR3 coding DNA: TGTGCCAGCAGTTATGACAGGGTCAATGAGCAGTTCTTC.

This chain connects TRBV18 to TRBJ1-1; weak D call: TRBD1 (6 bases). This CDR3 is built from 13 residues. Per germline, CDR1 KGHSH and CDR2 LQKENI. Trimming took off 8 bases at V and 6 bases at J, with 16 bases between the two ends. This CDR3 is CASQAGAGSEAFF. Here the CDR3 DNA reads TGTGCCAGCCAGGCGGGGGCGGGCTCTGAAGCTTTCTTT.

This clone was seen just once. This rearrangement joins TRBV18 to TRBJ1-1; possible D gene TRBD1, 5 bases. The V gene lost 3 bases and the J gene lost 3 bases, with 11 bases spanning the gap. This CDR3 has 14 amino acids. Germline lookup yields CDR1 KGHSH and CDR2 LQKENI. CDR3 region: CASSPLWGDTEAFF. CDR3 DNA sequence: TGTGCCAGCTCACCCCTGTGGGGGGACACTGAAGCTTTCTTT.

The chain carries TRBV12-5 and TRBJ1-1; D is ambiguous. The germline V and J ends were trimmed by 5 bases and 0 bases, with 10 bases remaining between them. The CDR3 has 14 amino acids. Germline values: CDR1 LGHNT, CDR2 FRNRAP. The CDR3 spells CASGPHNLNTEAFF. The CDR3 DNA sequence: TGTGCTAGTGGTCCTCATAACTTGAACACTGAAGCTTTCTTT.